Here is one T cell receptor beta chain with its context. Per the original methods: Nucleated cell number was recorded as an estimate derived from reference gene primer amplification. Data came from immunoSEQ multiplex PCR; TCRdb stores just in-frame clones and leaves some out. V and J calls and clone size are copied from that table; D and trimming were computed from the DNA. The profile shows tens of thousands of clones, more than 75% of them singletons. The V end lost 6 bases, the J end lost 5 bases, and 16 bases lay between the germline ends. Germline V gene lookup returns CDR1 SEHNR and CDR2 FQNEAQ (reference sequence). The CDR3 covers 14 residues. These data belong to a study of blood T cell repertoires in COVID-19. The wider study: Both acute and convalescent COVID-19 samples were obtained from the United States, Italy and Spain. From T cells, B-cell-depleted T cells, or PBMCs came the material, which was cDNA or gDNA.

The V and J genes are TRBV7-9 and TRBJ2-5; TRBD2 might be the D (7 bases). The sample comprised peripheral blood. The origin of this receptor is a human donor with acute or convalescent COVID-19. The donor label of this sample is uncertain. The CDR3 bases are TGTGCCAGCAGTTTTGGGGGGGGCCATGAGACCCAGTACTTC. As protein: CASSFGGGHETQYF.